These 31 T cell receptor beta chains were sequenced from one sample in a study of T cells expressing NK-cell markers. TCRdb derives one entry per CDR3 protein from the 5' RACE reads, leaving out DNA. The sample table includes some 600,000 distinct CDR3 sequences. Material for sequencing was blood T cells: a sorted CD56 or NKG2C T cell subset, CD4+ or CD8+ T cells, or bulk PBMC T cells (not recorded which). The receptors shown here come from a man younger than 35 in good health.

The chain carries TRBV7-6 and TRBJ2-2; TCRdb designates TRBD1, a call that cannot be tested without DNA. CDR3 length equals 18 residues. From germline, CDR1 is SGHVS and CDR2 FNYEAQ. CDR3 region: CASSSRTGATANTGELFF.

The chain combines TRBV5-1 with TRBJ2-7; TCRdb proposes TRBD1, but this gene call is untestable without DNA. The germline gives CDR1 SGHRS, CDR2 YFSETQ. CDR3 length: 11 amino acids. CDR3 residues: CASSLGQWQYF.

The chain combines TRBV20-1 with TRBJ2-1; no DNA is available, so the TRBD2 call from TCRdb remains unchecked. The CDR3 extends over 14 amino acids. The germline gives CDR1 DFQATT, CDR2 SNEGSKA (reference sequence). This CDR3 reads CSWTSLDAHNEQFF.

The V call is TRBV14, the J call TRBJ2-7. The germline V gene encodes CDR1 SGHDN and CDR2 FVKESK. This CDR3 is 15 amino acids long. The CDR3 loop is CASSYRGSRPYEQYF.

The CDR3 here is CASSFPATSDYGYTF. The V and J genes are TRBV12-3 or TRBV12-4 and TRBJ1-2. This CDR3 is 15 amino acids long.

CDR3 in amino acids: CASSQGGTHTETQYF. This sequence joins TRBV11-2 and TRBJ2-5; the D gene TCRdb calls, TRBD1, cannot be checked with no DNA. The CDR3 is made up of 15 amino acids. Germline V gene data show CDR1 as SGHAT and CDR2 as FQNNGV.

The genes are TRBV20-1 and TRBJ2-5. In germline, CDR1 is DFQATT, CDR2 SNEGSKA (reference sequence). The CDR3 has 15 amino acids. CDR3 residues: CSARILQGSQETQYF.

This rearrangement joins TRBV25-1 to TRBJ2-5; the TRBD2 assignment by TCRdb is unverifiable without DNA. The CDR3 totals 17 residues. Germline V gene data show CDR1 as MGHDK and CDR2 as SYGVNS. The CDR3 region is CASSARREGNIQETQYF.

J is TRBJ2-7 and V is TRBV11-1; TCRdb reports TRBD2, a call that lacks DNA to check it against. CDR1 and CDR2 from the germline V gene are SGHAT and FQDESV (reference sequence). This CDR3 has 20 residues. The CDR3 is CASSLDTVWLTSGPPGRQYF.

V and J are TRBV24-1 and TRBJ2-1; TCRdb gives TRBD2 as the D gene, but with no DNA this cannot be confirmed. This CDR3 spans 16 amino acids. The V gene's germline CDR1 is KGHDR and CDR2 SFDVKD. This chain's CDR3 is CATSDSPGLATNEQFF.

The chain joins TRBV7-8 to TRBJ2-3; as DNA is missing, the TRBD1 call by TCRdb cannot be tested. Germline assignment: CDR1 SGHVS and CDR2 FQNEAQ. This CDR3 has 14 residues. The CDR3 here is CASVRDRGTDTQYF.

V and J are TRBV6-5 and TRBJ2-3. CDR3 length: 15 amino acids. The V gene's germline CDR1 is MNHEY and CDR2 SVGAGI. CDR3 sequence: CASSSSSGRTDTQYF.

This rearrangement joins TRBV11-2 to TRBJ2-1; TCRdb's D gene call, TRBD2, goes unchecked for lack of DNA. The CDR3 consists of 15 residues. The germline V gene has CDR1 SGHAT and CDR2 FQNNGV. The chain's CDR3 is CASRSAGLALLEQFF.

The chain couples TRBV7-2 to TRBJ2-2; TCRdb reports TRBD1, a call that lacks DNA to check it against. This CDR3 has 16 residues. Germline assignment: CDR1 SGHTA and CDR2 FQGNSA. CDR3 sequence: CASSTHRRTNTGELFF. The full variable domain, rest sourced from reference TRBV7-2 and TRBJ2-2, is GAGVSQSPSNKVTEKGKDVELRCDPISGHTALYWYRQSLGQGLEFLIYFQGNSAPDKSGLPSDRFSAERTGGSVSTLTIQRTQQEDSAVYLCASSTHRRTNTGELFFGEGSRLTVL.

The chain joins TRBV12-3 or TRBV12-4 to TRBJ2-1; TCRdb's D call, TRBD2, is unchecked because there is no DNA. The CDR3 extends over 15 amino acids. CDR3 protein: CASRSYSGRAEEQFF.

The chain employs TRBV10-3 and TRBJ2-1; TCRdb's D gene call, TRBD2, goes unchecked for lack of DNA. The CDR3 covers 16 residues. The germline V gene has CDR1 ENHRY and CDR2 SYGVKD. The CDR3 sequence is CAIRGHTSGSGNEQFF.

The chain joins TRBV20-1 to TRBJ2-3; TCRdb's D call, TRBD1, is unchecked because there is no DNA. Germline CDR1 is DFQATT and CDR2 is SNEGSKA (reference sequence). The CDR3 is made up of 16 amino acids. The CDR3 region is CSARDCPRGSTDTQYF.

The V gene is TRBV6-5, the J gene TRBJ2-5; the TCRdb call, TRBD1, lacks DNA for checking. The CDR3 sequence is 18 residues long. Germline V lookup: CDR1 MNHEY, CDR2 SVGAGI. The CDR3 loop reads CASSYLNRDRGRLETQYF.

CDR3 residues: CASSLALMGQGPEVIQYF. The chain combines TRBV4-1 with TRBJ2-4; TCRdb's D call, TRBD1, is unchecked because there is no DNA. The CDR3 is made up of 18 amino acids. Germline V lookup: CDR1 MGHRA, CDR2 YSYEKL.

The rearrangement uses TRBV12-3 or TRBV12-4 and TRBJ2-5. This CDR3 has 12 amino acids. The CDR3 region is CASSRNGETQYF.

This chain connects TRBV20-1 to TRBJ2-2; TCRdb proposes TRBD2, but this gene call is untestable without DNA. Germline CDR1 DFQATT, CDR2 SNEGSKA (reference sequence). This CDR3 comprises 14 residues. The CDR3 is CSARGLGNTGELFF.

V and J are TRBV2 and TRBJ1-2. This CDR3 has 12 residues. Germline values: CDR1 SNHLY, CDR2 FYNNEI. The CDR3 loop reads CASSERFYGYTF.

V and J are TRBV11-3 and TRBJ2-5; TCRdb picks TRBD2, but there is no DNA to check that call. CDR1 and CDR2 (germline): SGHNT, YENEEA. CDR3 length: 16 amino acids. CDR3 region: CASSLDLAGGAETQYF.

The V gene is TRBV5-1, the J gene TRBJ1-2. The CDR3 runs 15 residues. Looked up from germline, CDR1 is SGHRS and CDR2 is YFSETQ. Here the CDR3 reads CASSWGLPKAYGYTF.

The rearrangement links TRBV5-1 to TRBJ2-7; no DNA is available, so the TRBD1 call from TCRdb remains unchecked. The CDR3 is 17 residues long. Germline V gene lookup returns CDR1 SGHRS and CDR2 YFSETQ. The CDR3: CASSLTLPGQGFPEQYF.

The genes are TRBV20-1 and TRBJ1-6; TCRdb lists TRBD1, though no DNA is available to test this call. The germline gives CDR1 DFQATT, CDR2 SNEGSKA (reference sequence). The CDR3 runs 13 residues. CDR3 in amino acids: CSARRDRNSPLHF.

The J gene is TRBJ2-2, the V gene TRBV7-3; the D call of TRBD2 rests on TCRdb alone, since no DNA is present to check it. CDR3 size: 18 residues. The germline gives CDR1 SGHTA, CDR2 FQGTGA. The CDR3 is CASSLTGLAGAAPGELFF.

The chain is built from TRBV9 and TRBJ2-5; the TCRdb D gene call, TRBD1, has no DNA to confirm it. The germline CDR1 and CDR2 sequences are SGDLS and YYNGEE. The CDR3 is made up of 15 amino acids. The CDR3 reads CASSGGQGWGETQYF.

This sequence joins TRBV12-3 or TRBV12-4 and TRBJ1-5. The CDR3 is 15 amino acids. CDR3 amino acids: CASSLDSQNNQPQHF.

This rearrangement joins TRBV7-6 to TRBJ2-2; TCRdb proposes TRBD2, but this gene call is untestable without DNA. CDR3 length equals 16 residues. CDR1 and CDR2 from the germline V gene are SGHVS and FNYEAQ. This CDR3 reads CASSFGLAENTGELFF.

The chain recombines TRBV7-2 with TRBJ2-3; with no DNA, the TCRdb D assignment of TRBD1 cannot be verified. The length of the CDR3 is 14 residues. Looked up from germline, CDR1 is SGHTA and CDR2 is FQGNSA. Here the CDR3 reads CASSYQQGPDTQYF.